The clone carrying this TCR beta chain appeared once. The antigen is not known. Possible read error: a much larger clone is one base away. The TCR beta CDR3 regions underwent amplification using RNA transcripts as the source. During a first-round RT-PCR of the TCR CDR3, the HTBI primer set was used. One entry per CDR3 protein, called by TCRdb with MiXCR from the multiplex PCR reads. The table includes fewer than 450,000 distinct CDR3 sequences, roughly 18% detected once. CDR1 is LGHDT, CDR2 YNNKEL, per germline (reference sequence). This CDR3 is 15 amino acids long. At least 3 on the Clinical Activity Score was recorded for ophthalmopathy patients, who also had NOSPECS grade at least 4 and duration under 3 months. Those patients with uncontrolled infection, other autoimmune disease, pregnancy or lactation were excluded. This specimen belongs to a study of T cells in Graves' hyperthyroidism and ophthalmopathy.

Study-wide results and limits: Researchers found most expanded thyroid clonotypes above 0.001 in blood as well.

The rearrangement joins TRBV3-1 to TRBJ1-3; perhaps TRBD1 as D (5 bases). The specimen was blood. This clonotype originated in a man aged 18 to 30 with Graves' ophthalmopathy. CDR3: CASSQSRGDGNTMYF. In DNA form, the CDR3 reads TGTGCCAGCAGCCAAAGTCGAGGGGATGGAAACACCATGTATTTT. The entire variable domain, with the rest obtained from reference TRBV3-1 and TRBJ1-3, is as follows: DTAVSQTPKYLVTQMGNDKSIKCEQNLGHDTMYWYKQDSKKFLKIMFSYNNKELIINETVPNRFSPKSPDKAHLNLHINSLELGDSAVYFCASSQSRGDGNTMYFGEGSWLTVV.